This TCR beta chain was obtained from a study of early T cells in non-severe SARS-CoV-2 infection. Study-level information: Sequencing used unsorted whole-blood bulk RNA, so chains lack pairing.

The CDR3 has 15 amino acids. CDR1 is SGHVS, CDR2 FNYEAQ, per germline. J gave up 5 bases and V 5 bases, and 5 bases lay outside the gene matches. Attachment of unique molecular identifiers was made to individual cDNA molecules. TCRdb itself ran the 5' RACE reads through MiXCR, one entry per CDR3 protein. The sample has under 25,000 distinct CDR3 sequences, around 4.4% seen once. This clonotype showed up many times. This chain joins TRBV7-6 and TRBJ2-1, with 11 bases matching TRBD2. This clonotype originated in an adult who was a healthcare worker with PCR-confirmed SARS-CoV-2 infection or an uninfected control (not recorded which). Sequencing was carried out using whole blood. CDR3 loop: CASSRGTSGDNEQFF. For the CDR3, the DNA is TGTGCCAGCAGCCGGGGGACTAGCGGAGACAATGAGCAGTTCTTC. Filled out from reference TRBV7-6 and TRBJ2-1, the complete variable domain reads GAGVSQSPRYKVTKRGQDVALRCDPISGHVSLYWYRQALGQGPEFLTYFNYEAQQDKSGLPNDRFSAERPEGSISTLTIQRTEQRDSAMYRCASSRGTSGDNEQFFGPGTRLTVL.